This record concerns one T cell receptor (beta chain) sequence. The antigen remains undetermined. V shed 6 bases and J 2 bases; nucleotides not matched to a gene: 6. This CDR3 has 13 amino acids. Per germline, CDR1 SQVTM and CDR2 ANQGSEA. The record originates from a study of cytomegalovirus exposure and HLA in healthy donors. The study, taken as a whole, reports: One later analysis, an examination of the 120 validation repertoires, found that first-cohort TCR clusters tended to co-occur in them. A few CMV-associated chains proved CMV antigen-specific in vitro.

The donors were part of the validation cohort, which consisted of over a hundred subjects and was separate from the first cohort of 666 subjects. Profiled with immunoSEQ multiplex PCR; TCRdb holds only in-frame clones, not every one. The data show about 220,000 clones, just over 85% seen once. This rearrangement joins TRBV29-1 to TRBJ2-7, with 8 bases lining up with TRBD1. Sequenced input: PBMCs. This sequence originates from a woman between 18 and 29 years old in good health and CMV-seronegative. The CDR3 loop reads CSVADRDPYEQYF. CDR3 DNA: TGCAGCGTCGCGGACAGGGACCCCTACGAGCAGTACTTC.